These T cell receptor beta chains were read from a single sample in a study of long-term antiretroviral therapy in people with HIV. The protocol was immunoSEQ multiplex PCR, while the TCRdb copy is restricted to in-frame clones and leaves out a portion. Found here are about 20,000 clones, over 60% of them singletons; the top ten hold roughly 8.8%. The sequencing used unsorted PBMCs, collected 0.5 years before starting antiretroviral therapy. The receptor set was obtained from a man younger than 30 with HIV. CDR3s include the opening cysteine and the closing phenylalanine or tryptophan. The order of the fields is V gene, D gene, clone size, J gene, CDR3 DNA, CDR3 protein. D genes are given only for firm matches. The size of a clone is reported for some rows only, either as once, few or many, or as a class for expanded clones.

v_call: TRBV6-5; d_call: NA; clone_size: NA; j_call: TRBJ1-3; cdr3_nt: TGTGCCAGCAGTCCCGGGACACTGGGAAACACCATATATTTT; cdr3_aa: CASSPGTLGNTIYF
v_call: TRBV28; d_call: TRBD2; clone_size: NA; j_call: TRBJ2-1; cdr3_nt: TGTGCCAGCAGTCCCTATAGCGGGAGAGGGTCAGAGCAGTTCTTC; cdr3_aa: CASSPYSGRGSEQFF
v_call: TRBV2; d_call: NA; clone_size: few; j_call: TRBJ1-1; cdr3_nt: TGTGCCAGCAGTGAAGGGCCGCGGGACACTGAAGCTTTCTTT; cdr3_aa: CASSEGPRDTEAFF
v_call: TRBV7-9; d_call: NA; clone_size: NA; j_call: TRBJ1-1; cdr3_nt: TGTGCCAGCAGCTTAGTACAGGGAGGCACTGAAGCTTTCTTT; cdr3_aa: CASSLVQGGTEAFF
v_call: TRBV27; d_call: TRBD1; clone_size: NA; j_call: TRBJ1-5; cdr3_nt: TGTGCCAGCACTAGCAGGGGGGGCTATAGCAATCAGCCCCAGCATTTT; cdr3_aa: CASTSRGGYSNQPQHF
v_call: TRBV5-8; d_call: TRBD1; clone_size: NA; j_call: TRBJ1-5; cdr3_nt: TGTGCCAGCAGCTTGTCTGGGACAGAGATTCAGCCCCAGCATTTT; cdr3_aa: CASSLSGTEIQPQHF
v_call: TRBV7-7; d_call: NA; clone_size: NA; j_call: TRBJ2-7; cdr3_nt: TGTGCTAGCAGCTTTGGAGAAAGATACGAGCAGTACTTC; cdr3_aa: CASSFGERYEQYF
v_call: TRBV27; d_call: NA; clone_size: NA; j_call: TRBJ2-5; cdr3_nt: TGTGCCAGCAGTTTGTCCGGGGAAGGAGGGGAGACCCAGTACTTC; cdr3_aa: CASSLSGEGGETQYF
v_call: TRBV19; d_call: NA; clone_size: NA; j_call: TRBJ1-1; cdr3_nt: TGTGCCAGTAGTCATCAGGGGAACACTGAAGCTTTCTTT; cdr3_aa: CASSHQGNTEAFF
v_call: TRBV7-6; d_call: TRBD1; clone_size: once; j_call: TRBJ2-7; cdr3_nt: TGTGCCAGCAGCTTAGATTCGGACAGGGCCTACGAGCAGTACTTC; cdr3_aa: CASSLDSDRAYEQYF
v_call: TRBV5-6; d_call: NA; clone_size: NA; j_call: TRBJ2-7; cdr3_nt: TGTGCCAGCAGCTTGGATATTGGGCTGAACGAGCAGTACTTC; cdr3_aa: CASSLDIGLNEQYF
v_call: TRBV25-1; d_call: NA; clone_size: once; j_call: TRBJ1-1; cdr3_nt: TGTGCCAGCAAAGTGGGGAACACTGAAGCTTTCTTT; cdr3_aa: CASKVGNTEAFF
v_call: TRBV11-3; d_call: TRBD1; clone_size: NA; j_call: TRBJ2-3; cdr3_nt: TGTGCCAGCAGCTTAGGTTCGCAGGGGGCAACCACAGATACGCAGTATTTT; cdr3_aa: CASSLGSQGATTDTQYF
v_call: TRBV4-1; d_call: TRBD1; clone_size: few; j_call: TRBJ1-2; cdr3_nt: TGCGCCAGCAGCCAGTCAAGCGGGACAGGGGGCTGGGATGGCTACACCTTC; cdr3_aa: CASSQSSGTGGWDGYTF
v_call: TRBV10-1; d_call: NA; clone_size: NA; j_call: TRBJ2-7; cdr3_nt: TGCGCCAGCAGTGATTTGAGGGGATCCTTGGAGCAGTACTTC; cdr3_aa: CASSDLRGSLEQYF
v_call: TRBV19; d_call: TRBD2; clone_size: NA; j_call: TRBJ2-7; cdr3_nt: TGTGCCAGTAGTATCCCGCTAGCGGGCTCCTACGAGCAGTACTTC; cdr3_aa: CASSIPLAGSYEQYF
v_call: TRBV6-1; d_call: NA; clone_size: NA; j_call: TRBJ2-7; cdr3_nt: TGTGCCAGCAGTGAGCACAGCTACGAGCAGTACTTC; cdr3_aa: CASSEHSYEQYF
v_call: TRBV29-1; d_call: NA; clone_size: NA; j_call: TRBJ2-7; cdr3_nt: TGCAGCGGGACGGATCGCTACGAGCAGTACTTC; cdr3_aa: CSGTDRYEQYF
v_call: TRBV6-5; d_call: TRBD1; clone_size: NA; j_call: TRBJ1-1; cdr3_nt: TGTGCCAGCAGTTGGGACAGAGTATTTGCCACTGAAGCTTTCTTT; cdr3_aa: CASSWDRVFATEAFF
v_call: TRBV18; d_call: TRBD1; clone_size: NA; j_call: TRBJ2-7; cdr3_nt: TGTGCCAGCTCACTTGGGACAGGCAGTGCCTACGAGCAGTACTTC; cdr3_aa: CASSLGTGSAYEQYF
v_call: TRBV19; d_call: NA; clone_size: NA; j_call: TRBJ1-1; cdr3_nt: TGTGCCTCCGCCTGGAGAGTGAACACTGAAGCTTTCTTT; cdr3_aa: CASAWRVNTEAFF
v_call: TRBV27; d_call: NA; clone_size: NA; j_call: TRBJ2-7; cdr3_nt: TGTGCCAGCAGTTTATGGAGGGGGTCCTACGAGCAGTACTTC; cdr3_aa: CASSLWRGSYEQYF
v_call: TRBV5-6; d_call: NA; clone_size: NA; j_call: TRBJ1-2; cdr3_nt: TGTGCCAGCAGCTTGGCTCGAAGGGGCTATGGCTACACCTTC; cdr3_aa: CASSLARRGYGYTF
v_call: TRBV12-5; d_call: NA; clone_size: NA; j_call: TRBJ2-1; cdr3_nt: TGTGCTAGTGGAACGGGGAGAGTGGGCGGGCCCTACAATGAGCAGTTCTTC; cdr3_aa: CASGTGRVGGPYNEQFF
v_call: TRBV4-2; d_call: TRBD1; clone_size: NA; j_call: TRBJ1-1; cdr3_nt: TGTGCCAGCAGCCCTGAGGGGGCAGGGGCGAACACTGAAGCTTTCTTT; cdr3_aa: CASSPEGAGANTEAFF
v_call: TRBV29-1; d_call: NA; clone_size: NA; j_call: TRBJ2-7; cdr3_nt: TGCAGCGTTGAGACAGGTGAGACCTACGAGCAGTACTTC; cdr3_aa: CSVETGETYEQYF
v_call: TRBV27; d_call: NA; clone_size: NA; j_call: TRBJ1-1; cdr3_nt: TGTGCCAGCAGTTTAGGGGGCGGGAAGGGCACTGAAGCTTTCTTT; cdr3_aa: CASSLGGGKGTEAFF
v_call: TRBV27; d_call: NA; clone_size: NA; j_call: TRBJ1-2; cdr3_nt: TGTGCCAGCAGTTTCCCTCGAGGACATGGCTACACCTTC; cdr3_aa: CASSFPRGHGYTF
v_call: TRBV29-1; d_call: TRBD2; clone_size: NA; j_call: TRBJ2-5; cdr3_nt: TGCAGCGTTGCACCACGGACTAGCAAAGAGACCCAGTACTTC; cdr3_aa: CSVAPRTSKETQYF
v_call: TRBV5-1; d_call: NA; clone_size: NA; j_call: TRBJ1-6; cdr3_nt: TGCGCCAGCAGCTTGGGGAGGGGGTTTTCTTCACCCCTCCACTTT; cdr3_aa: CASSLGRGFSSPLHF
v_call: TRBV9; d_call: NA; clone_size: NA; j_call: TRBJ2-7; cdr3_nt: TGTGCCAGCAGCGTTGGGTGGGCCTACGAGCAGTACTTC; cdr3_aa: CASSVGWAYEQYF
v_call: TRBV6-5; d_call: TRBD1; clone_size: NA; j_call: TRBJ2-7; cdr3_nt: TGTGCCAGCAGTTACGGACAGGGGACTTACGAGCAGTACTTC; cdr3_aa: CASSYGQGTYEQYF
v_call: TRBV27; d_call: NA; clone_size: NA; j_call: TRBJ2-1; cdr3_nt: TGTGCCAGCATTACTACTCACAGAATACGGGACAATGAGCAGTTCTTC; cdr3_aa: CASITTHRIRDNEQFF
v_call: TRBV5-1; d_call: NA; clone_size: NA; j_call: TRBJ1-1; cdr3_nt: TGCGCCAGCAGCTTATTGACAGGTCCGAACACTGAAGCTTTCTTT; cdr3_aa: CASSLLTGPNTEAFF
v_call: TRBV6-6; d_call: NA; clone_size: NA; j_call: TRBJ1-2; cdr3_nt: TGTGCCAGCAGTTACTCGAAACAGGGCCGGTATGGCTACACCTTC; cdr3_aa: CASSYSKQGRYGYTF
v_call: TRBV25-1; d_call: NA; clone_size: NA; j_call: TRBJ2-7; cdr3_nt: TGTGCCAGCAGTGAAGGTGTGTTAGACAGCTCCTACGAGCAGTACTTC; cdr3_aa: CASSEGVLDSSYEQYF
v_call: TRBV7-9; d_call: TRBD2; clone_size: NA; j_call: TRBJ2-7; cdr3_nt: TGTGCCAGCAGCTCAAGGACTAGCGGGAGCGACGAGCAGTACTTC; cdr3_aa: CASSSRTSGSDEQYF
v_call: TRBV5-4; d_call: TRBD2; clone_size: NA; j_call: TRBJ2-7; cdr3_nt: TGTGCCAGCAGCTACCTGCGGGGGGAGCAGTACTTC; cdr3_aa: CASSYLRGEQYF
v_call: TRBV19; d_call: TRBD1; clone_size: NA; j_call: TRBJ1-5; cdr3_nt: TGTGCCAGTAGTGGGGACAGGGATCAGCCCCAGCATTTT; cdr3_aa: CASSGDRDQPQHF
v_call: TRBV19; d_call: NA; clone_size: NA; j_call: TRBJ2-7; cdr3_nt: TGTGCCAGTAGTGCGGGGGCCCAGGGCGAGCAGTACTTC; cdr3_aa: CASSAGAQGEQYF
v_call: TRBV5-5; d_call: NA; clone_size: NA; j_call: TRBJ2-7; cdr3_nt: TGTGCCAGCAGCTTGGCCCCTTCTTTCTACGAGCAGTACTTC; cdr3_aa: CASSLAPSFYEQYF
v_call: TRBV4-3; d_call: TRBD2; clone_size: NA; j_call: TRBJ2-7; cdr3_nt: TGCGCCAGCAGCCAAGTCTTAGCGGGAGCCTACGAGCAGTACTTC; cdr3_aa: CASSQVLAGAYEQYF
v_call: TRBV5-1; d_call: NA; clone_size: few; j_call: TRBJ1-1; cdr3_nt: TGCGCCAGCAGCTTCCACAGGGAATCTTCTGAAGCTTTCTTT; cdr3_aa: CASSFHRESSEAFF
v_call: TRBV10-3; d_call: NA; clone_size: NA; j_call: TRBJ1-1; cdr3_nt: TGTGCCATCAGTGAGTCGACTGAAGCTTTCTTT; cdr3_aa: CAISESTEAFF
v_call: TRBV19; d_call: TRBD2; clone_size: few; j_call: TRBJ2-1; cdr3_nt: TGTGCCAGTAGACTAGCGGGCTCCTACAATGAGCAGTTCTTC; cdr3_aa: CASRLAGSYNEQFF
v_call: TRBV28; d_call: TRBD1; clone_size: NA; j_call: TRBJ1-4; cdr3_nt: TGTGCCAGCAGGGGGGACAGGGGTGCAACTAATGAAAAACTGTTTTTT; cdr3_aa: CASRGDRGATNEKLFF
v_call: TRBV27; d_call: NA; clone_size: NA; j_call: TRBJ2-6; cdr3_nt: TGTGCCAGCAGTTACCGGGACGCTGGGGCCAACGTCCTGACTTTC; cdr3_aa: CASSYRDAGANVLTF
v_call: TRBV7-9; d_call: TRBD1; clone_size: NA; j_call: TRBJ2-2; cdr3_nt: TGTGCCAGCAGCTCTCGAGACAGGGGGAATTTAGGGGAGCTGTTTTTT; cdr3_aa: CASSSRDRGNLGELFF
v_call: TRBV7-9; d_call: TRBD2; clone_size: NA; j_call: TRBJ2-3; cdr3_nt: TGTGCCAGCAGCTCTCTAGCGGGAGCAGATACGCAGTATTTT; cdr3_aa: CASSSLAGADTQYF
v_call: TRBV28; d_call: NA; clone_size: NA; j_call: TRBJ1-1; cdr3_nt: TGTGCCAGCAGTTCCGTGGGGGGGTCGGGCACTGAAGCTTTCTTT; cdr3_aa: CASSSVGGSGTEAFF
v_call: TRBV13; d_call: TRBD2; clone_size: NA; j_call: TRBJ2-1; cdr3_nt: TGTGCCAGCAGCTTTGGGACTAGCTCCTACAATGAGCAGTTCTTC; cdr3_aa: CASSFGTSSYNEQFF